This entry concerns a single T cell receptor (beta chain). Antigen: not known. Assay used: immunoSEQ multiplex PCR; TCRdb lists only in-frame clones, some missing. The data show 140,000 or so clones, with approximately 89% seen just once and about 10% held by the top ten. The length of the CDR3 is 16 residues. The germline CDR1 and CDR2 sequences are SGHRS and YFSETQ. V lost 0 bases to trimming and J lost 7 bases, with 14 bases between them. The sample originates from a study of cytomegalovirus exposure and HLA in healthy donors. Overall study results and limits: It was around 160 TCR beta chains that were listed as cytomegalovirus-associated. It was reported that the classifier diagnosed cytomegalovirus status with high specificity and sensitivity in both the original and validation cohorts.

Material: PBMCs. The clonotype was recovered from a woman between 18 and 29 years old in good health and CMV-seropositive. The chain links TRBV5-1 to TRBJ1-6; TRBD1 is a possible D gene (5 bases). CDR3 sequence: CASSLDVDTGNSPLHF. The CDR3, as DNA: TGCGCCAGCAGCTTGGACGTGGACACGGGCAATTCACCCCTCCACTTT.